The 31 T cell receptor beta chains listed next were all sequenced from one sample in a study of cytomegalovirus exposure and HLA in healthy donors. The PCR employed 60 Vbeta primers together with 13 Jbeta primers. The table came from immunoSEQ multiplex PCR; TCRdb's copy has only in-frame clones and leaves some out. The table lists some 200,000 clones, more than 60% of them singletons. Sequenced input: PBMCs. These receptors were obtained from a man in his fifties or sixties in good health and CMV-seronegative.

This clone is a singleton in its sample. The genes are TRBV6-5 and TRBJ1-2, with D tentatively TRBD1 (5 bases). The CDR3 contains 15 residues. V dropped 2 bases and J dropped 4 bases, with 14 bases sitting between them. The V gene's germline CDR1 is MNHEY and CDR2 SVGAGI. Written as DNA, the CDR3 is TGTGCCAGCAGTTACGGCAGGGACTATACCTATGGCTACACCTTC. Residues: CASSYGRDYTYGYTF.

The chain has TRBV9 and TRBJ2-7; TRBD2 aligns across 10 bases. Looked up from germline, CDR1 is SGDLS and CDR2 is YYNGEE. Trimming took 5 bases from V and 2 from J; bases not matched to a gene: 4. CDR3 length: 14 amino acids. The CDR3 region has the DNA TGTGCCAGCAGTCTAGCGGGAGAAGCCTACGAGCAGTACTTC. It translates to CASSLAGEAYEQYF.

This clone was counted only a few times. V and J are TRBV10-3 and TRBJ1-2, with TRBD1 as a possible D gene (5 bases). CDR1 ENHRY and CDR2 SYGVKD come from the germline V gene. Trimming removed 5 bases at V and 2 bases at J, with 15 bases between. The CDR3 is made up of 15 amino acids. DNA of the CDR3: TGTGCCATCAGTCAGGGCATTGGCCTCAACTATGGCTACACCTTC. Protein product: CAISQGIGLNYGYTF.

The CDR3 loop is CASAYGGSYEQYF. The CDR3 DNA follows: TGTGCCAGCGCCTACGGAGGCAGCTACGAGCAGTACTTC. V is TRBV25-1 and J is TRBJ2-7, with D maybe TRBD2 (5 bases). This CDR3 contains 13 residues. The V and J ends lost 8 bases and 3 bases respectively, with 14 bases between them. Germline CDR1 is MGHDK and CDR2 is SYGVNS.

Notes on this clone: The junction and the germline gene differ at one end; a read error may be behind it. This chain links TRBV5-6 with TRBJ2-1; D may be TRBD1 (5 bases). The CDR3 totals 12 residues. CDR1 SGHDT and CDR2 YYEEEE come from the germline V gene. The CDR3 DNA reads TGTACCAGCAGCTTAATAAGGGGAGAGCAGTTCTTC. This translates into CTSSLIRGEQFF.

The DNA for the CDR3 is TGCGCCAGCAGCGATCTAGCGTACGGGGAGCTGTTTTTT. It encodes CASSDLAYGELFF. V is TRBV4-1 and J is TRBJ2-2; TRBD2 might be the D (6 bases). From germline, CDR1 is MGHRA and CDR2 YSYEKL. The V end was cut by 5 bases, the J end by 7 bases, with 11 bases between. The CDR3 totals 13 residues.

The CDR3 nucleotides are TGTGCCAGCAGTTACCTGACAGGGGCATATGCCAATGAGCAGTTCTTC. The encoded protein is CASSYLTGAYANEQFF. The rearrangement links TRBV27 to TRBJ2-1; 8 bases map to TRBD1. The CDR3 sequence is 16 residues long. The J segment lost 6 bases and the V segment lost 4 bases, leaving 11 bases of the junction unmatched. Germline CDR1 is MNHEY and CDR2 is SMNVEV (reference sequence).

This chain links TRBV7-2 with TRBJ1-6; possibly TRBD1 for D (5 bases). The V gene's germline CDR1 is SGHTA and CDR2 FQGNSA. Trimming stripped 1 base from V and 9 bases from J, with 19 bases between. CDR3 length: 17 residues. The CDR3 protein is CASSLVGGLPVASPLHF. The CDR3 DNA sequence: TGTGCCAGCAGCTTAGTTGGGGGACTGCCGGTGGCTTCACCCCTCCACTTT.

This clone showed up just a few times. V is TRBV7-2 and J is TRBJ2-7; D is perhaps TRBD1 (5 bases). The ends were cut back, 5 bases at V and 3 bases at J, with 8 bases in the middle. In germline, CDR1 is SGHTA, CDR2 FQGNSA. CDR3 size: 12 residues. CDR3 sequence: CASSVQGYEQYF. The CDR3, as DNA: TGTGCCAGCAGCGTCCAGGGCTACGAGCAGTACTTC.

The chain employs TRBV6-5 and TRBJ2-1; TRBD2 matches 7 bases. V shed 5 bases and J 4 bases; nucleotides not matched to a gene: 5. Germline V gene lookup returns CDR1 MNHEY and CDR2 SVGAGI. The CDR3 length is 14 residues. DNA for the CDR3: TGTGCCAGCAGTGAGGGACTAAATTACAATGAGCAGTTCTTC. Translation gives CASSEGLNYNEQFF.

The chain is built from TRBV27 and TRBJ2-1; possibly TRBD1 for D (5 bases). CDR3 length equals 16 residues. V lost 0 bases and J 8 bases, leaving 17 bases between the germline ends. CDR1 and CDR2 from the germline V gene are MNHEY and SMNVEV (reference sequence). CDR3 sequence reads: CASSLSPTGRGHEQFF. The CDR3 DNA reads TGTGCCAGCAGTTTATCGCCGACGGGTAGGGGCCATGAGCAGTTCTTC.

The chain uses TRBV4-2 and TRBJ2-7; possibly TRBD2 for D (6 bases). CDR3 size: 16 residues. Germline V gives CDR1 LGHNA, CDR2 YNFKEQ. Trimming removed 1 base at V and 3 bases at J, with 16 bases between. DNA of the CDR3: TGTGCCAGCAGCCAAGGAGTTTACGGGAGTGACTACGAGCAGTACTTC. It codes for CASSQGVYGSDYEQYF.

This clone was observed a few times. The chain recombines TRBV18 with TRBJ2-1; 7 bases match TRBD2. The CDR3 runs 15 residues. V was clipped by 1 base and J by 8 bases; unmatched bases: 8. CDR1 and CDR2 (germline): KGHSH, LQKENI. The CDR3 reads CASSPLGGSVDEQFF. CDR3 bases: TGTGCCAGCTCACCACTTGGCGGGAGTGTAGATGAGCAGTTCTTC.

This clone was recorded a few times. V gene TRBV28 combines with J gene TRBJ1-2; no definite D call. CDR1 is MDHEN, CDR2 SYDVKM, per germline. V was cut by 6 bases and J by 2 bases, with 13 bases left in between. The CDR3 is 14 residues long. Written as DNA, the CDR3 is TGTGCCAGCAGCGCCGGCGGTGGAAACTATGGCTACACCTTC. This codes for CASSAGGGNYGYTF.

The chain is built from TRBV5-1 and TRBJ2-2; 10 positions match TRBD1. This CDR3 comprises 16 residues. V was pared by 0 bases and J by 7 bases, with 6 bases of the junction left unmatched. Germline values: CDR1 SGHRS, CDR2 YFSETQ. Written as DNA, the CDR3 is TGCGCCAGCAGCTTGGCTGACAGGGGGCCAATCGGGGAGCTGTTTTTT. Its translation: CASSLADRGPIGELFF.

The chain recombines TRBV28 with TRBJ2-2; 15 bases align to TRBD2. CDR3 length: 19 residues. J gave up 7 bases and V 3 bases, and 12 bases lay outside the gene matches. The germline V gene encodes CDR1 MDHEN and CDR2 SYDVKM. The CDR3 DNA sequence: TGTGCCAGCAGTTTCAGGACTAGCGGGAGGGCCGGTTCTGGCGGGGAGCTGTTTTTT. Translated, it gives CASSFRTSGRAGSGGELFF.

This clone was counted only a few times. This sequence joins TRBV19 and TRBJ1-5; 7 bases are shared with TRBD1. With 6 bases clipped from V and 4 bases from J, the junction kept 6 bases outside the gene matches. The germline gives CDR1 LNHDA, CDR2 SQIVND (reference sequence). The CDR3 loop spans 14 amino acids. DNA of the CDR3: TGTGCCAGTAGCCGACGGGACAGTAATCAGCCCCAGCATTTT. Translating gives CASSRRDSNQPQHF.

V gene TRBV4-1 combines with J gene TRBJ2-6, with 9 bases that match TRBD1. The germline V gene has CDR1 MGHRA and CDR2 YSYEKL. The length of the CDR3 is 19 residues. V lost 4 bases and J lost 0; bases outside the gene matches: 10. The CDR3 region is CASSPPRQGVTSGANVLTF. CDR3 nucleotide sequence: TGCGCCAGCAGCCCTCCCCGACAGGGGGTGACCTCTGGGGCCAACGTCCTGACTTTC.

V is TRBV6-4 and J is TRBJ2-1; 16 bases line up with TRBD2. Germline-derived CDR1 and CDR2 are MRHNA and SNTAGT. Trimming cost V 6 bases and J 8 bases; bases outside gene matches: 13. This CDR3 is built from 18 residues. Written as DNA, the CDR3 is TGTGCCAGCAGGCCGGAGGGGACTAGCGGGAGGGCGTTGGATGAGCAGTTCTTC. It specifies CASRPEGTSGRALDEQFF.

This chain links TRBV6-6 with TRBJ2-3; D perhaps matches TRBD1 (8 bases). The germline V and J ends were trimmed by 4 bases and 4 bases, with 15 bases remaining between them. Germline V lookup: CDR1 MNHNY, CDR2 SVGAGI (reference sequence). This CDR3 region has 15 residues. Written as DNA, the CDR3 is TGTGCCAGCAGTTCAAACAGGGGGGGATCAGATACGCAGTATTTT. Its protein is CASSSNRGGSDTQYF.

The V gene is TRBV6-1, the J gene TRBJ1-5; the match to TRBD1 covers 7 bases. The CDR3 is 13 residues long. With V trimmed by 9 bases and J by 6 bases, 8 bases remained unmatched. Germline V gene lookup returns CDR1 MNHNS and CDR2 SASEGT. CDR3 sequence: CASITGVSQPQHF. CDR3 DNA: TGTGCCAGTATAACAGGGGTATCTCAGCCCCAGCATTTT.

This clone was seen just once. The rearrangement uses TRBV28 and TRBJ1-4, with D uncertain. The CDR3 extends over 15 amino acids. V was trimmed by 5 bases and J by 0 bases, leaving 10 bases between them. Per germline, CDR1 MDHEN and CDR2 SYDVKM. The CDR3 loop is CASSTGASTNEKLFF. The CDR3 bases are TGTGCCAGCAGTACGGGTGCGTCAACTAATGAAAAACTGTTTTTT.

This rearrangement joins TRBV7-9 to TRBJ2-2, with 9 bases aligning to TRBD2. This CDR3 has 16 residues. V dropped 3 bases and J dropped 4; count of bases not matched to a gene: 6. Germline V gene lookup returns CDR1 SEHNR and CDR2 FQNEAQ (reference sequence). For the CDR3, the DNA is TGTGCCAGCAGCTTCCGGGCGGGAGGGGGCACCGGGGAGCTGTTTTTT. This gives the protein CASSFRAGGGTGELFF.

This clone was seen a single time. The V gene is TRBV7-9, the J gene TRBJ1-5; D possibly corresponds to TRBD1 (5 bases). Trimming left V 3 bases short and J 3 bases short, with 9 bases between. This CDR3 contains 14 residues. CDR1 and CDR2 (germline): SEHNR, FQNEAQ (reference sequence). The CDR3, as DNA: TGTGCCAGCAGCTTGGTAGGGGACAATCAGCCCCAGCATTTT. Protein sequence: CASSLVGDNQPQHF.

The V gene is TRBV6-6, the J gene TRBJ1-1; D might be TRBD1 (6 bases). The germline V gene encodes CDR1 MNHNY and CDR2 SVGAGI (reference sequence). The CDR3 extends over 16 amino acids. Deletions cut 6 bases from V and 1 base from J, with 18 bases between. The CDR3 DNA reads as TGTGCCAGCAGGGGTGGGGGCGGTGTGTCGAACACTGAAGCTTTCTTT. It specifies CASRGGGGVSNTEAFF.

The V gene is TRBV12-5, the J gene TRBJ1-5, with TRBD1 identical over 7 bases. Germline lookup yields CDR1 LGHNT and CDR2 FRNRAP. This CDR3 is built from 15 residues. The V segment lost 5 bases and the J segment 1 base; nucleotides outside the gene matches: 5. The DNA for the CDR3 is TGTGCTAGTGGTATCGGACAGGACAGCAATCAGCCCCAGCATTTT. As protein: CASGIGQDSNQPQHF.

The chain's CDR3 is CASTGVFYGYTF. As DNA, the CDR3 is TGTGCCAGCACAGGGGTTTTTTATGGCTACACCTTC. The chain uses TRBV28 and TRBJ1-2, with D possibly matching TRBD1 (6 bases). The germline V gene encodes CDR1 MDHEN and CDR2 SYDVKM. V lost 7 bases and J lost 5, with 11 bases in between. This CDR3 has 12 residues.

The J gene is TRBJ2-4, the V gene TRBV5-4, with 9 bases lining up with TRBD1. CDR3 length: 18 amino acids. The V and J ends lost 3 bases and 2 bases, in that order; junction bases with no gene match: 12. Germline CDR1 and CDR2: SGHNT and YYREEE (reference sequence). The CDR3 nucleotides are TGTGCCAGCAGCTCTCCGGGACAGGGTCCTCTGACCAAAAACATTCAGTACTTC. Translated, it gives CASSSPGQGPLTKNIQYF.

The chain recombines TRBV6-5 with TRBJ2-1; D is uncertain. Germline CDR1 reads MNHEY; CDR2 reads SVGAGI. CDR3 size: 16 residues. Trimming removed 2 bases at V and 6 bases at J, with 17 bases between. The CDR3 protein is CASSYHRVPTFNEQFF. For the CDR3, the DNA is TGTGCCAGCAGTTACCATCGGGTTCCCACATTCAATGAGCAGTTCTTC.

The chain employs TRBV27 and TRBJ2-3; 11 bases line up with TRBD2. CDR1 and CDR2 (germline): MNHEY, SMNVEV (reference sequence). The J segment lost 5 bases and the V segment lost 6 bases, leaving 7 bases of the junction unmatched. This CDR3 is built from 15 residues. Here the CDR3 DNA reads TGTGCCAGCAGCTTTAGCGGGAGGGGTAAAGATACGCAGTATTTT. It codes for CASSFSGRGKDTQYF.

This clone appeared once. The V and J genes are TRBV7-9 and TRBJ2-7; 14 bases agree with TRBD2. The CDR3 loop spans 19 amino acids. From germline, CDR1 is SEHNR and CDR2 FQNEAQ (reference sequence). V shed 5 bases, J shed 2 bases, and the junction held 14 bases outside the gene matches. The CDR3 region is CASSRDEPGLAGETYEQYF. The CDR3 DNA follows: TGTGCCAGCAGCCGCGACGAACCGGGACTAGCGGGAGAGACCTACGAGCAGTACTTC.